The next 5 T cell receptor beta chains were all read from a single sample in a study of identical twins. TCRdb passed the 5' RACE reads through MiXCR, listing each CDR3 protein once. The repertoire holds hundreds of thousands of distinct CDR3 sequences, roughly 7% seen once, with around 3.4% in the top ten. This sample was shared with a second study, whose subject was yellow fever vaccine responses in identical twins.

Sequencing was performed on memory (CD45RO+) T cells sorted from blood. These receptors were obtained from a woman younger than 35 in good health.

This clonotype showed up just a few times. Here the CDR3 DNA reads TGTGCCAGCAGTTTTTCGGGGGATTCACCCCTCCACTTT. This encodes CASSFSGDSPLHF. The chain couples TRBV12-3 or TRBV12-4 to TRBJ1-6, with D possibly TRBD1 on 5 matching bases. V lost 3 bases and J 8 bases, leaving 8 bases between the germline ends. CDR3 length equals 13 residues.

For this clonotype: This may arise from a read error, as a much more abundant clone is one base away. The V and J genes are TRBV15 and TRBJ2-2; D remains ambiguous. The CDR3 spans 16 residues. CDR1 is LNHNV and CDR2 is YYDKDF in the germline V gene (reference sequence). The CDR3 DNA reads TGTGCCACCAACAGAGCAGGCGCTACGAACACCGGGGAGCTGTTTTTT. Its translation is CATNRAGATNTGELFF.

This clonotype occurred many times. The chain joins TRBV9 to TRBJ2-5, with TRBD2 matching 7 bases. CDR3 length: 17 amino acids. V lost 4 bases to trimming and J lost 2 bases; unmatched junction nucleotides: 14. Germline values: CDR1 SGDLS, CDR2 YYNGEE. This chain's CDR3 is CASSPTLGPAGQETQYF. The CDR3 DNA reads TGTGCCAGCAGCCCGACCCTAGGGCCAGCGGGACAAGAGACCCAGTACTTC.

The chain couples TRBV19 to TRBJ2-3; 8 bases agree with TRBD1. The CDR3 runs 12 residues. J lost 3 bases, V lost 10 bases, and 3 bases had no gene match. The V gene's germline CDR1 is LNHDA and CDR2 SQIVND (reference sequence). For the CDR3, the DNA is TGTGCCACACGGACAGGGACAGATACGCAGTATTTT. Protein: CATRTGTDTQYF.

V is TRBV27 and J is TRBJ2-7; 12 bases are a match to TRBD2. The CDR3 runs 16 residues. Germline CDR1 and CDR2: MNHEY and SMNVEV (reference sequence). V shed 3 bases and J 4 bases; nucleotides not matched to a gene: 7. CDR3 sequence (DNA): TGTGCCAGCAGTTTGACTAGCGGGAGTGGTGTTTACGAGCAGTACTTC. Protein product: CASSLTSGSGVYEQYF.